This TCR beta chain was sequenced in a study of beta chain features in type 1 diabetes. Broader study findings: Still unanswered here is whether HLA type influences TCRB rearrangement. Type 1 diabetes patients had fewer VDJ junction insertions and more deletions. The study notes PCR might favor shorter templates equally in patients and controls.

Regarding this clone: No antigen is known for it.

Every bit of the isolated RNA underwent reverse transcription, so sequencing read expressed TCRB transcripts. The data were produced by immunoSEQ multiplex PCR, yet TCRdb's version contains in-frame clones alone and is incomplete. The table includes about 150,000 clones, approximately 8.1% detected once. CDR1 and CDR2 (germline): MNHEY, SVGAGI. Trimming removed 2 bases at V and 3 bases at J, with 12 bases between. This CDR3 is built from 15 residues. Every donor had blood drawn once into heparin, 100 to 150 mL on average. This chain links TRBV6-5 with TRBJ2-3, with D possibly being TRBD2 (6 bases). The sample comprised central memory CD4+ T cells from blood. This receptor was obtained from a young man in good health. The CDR3, as DNA: TGTGCCAGCAGTTACATGGGAGGTGGAACAGATACGCAGTATTTT. This sequence encodes CASSYMGGGTDTQYF.